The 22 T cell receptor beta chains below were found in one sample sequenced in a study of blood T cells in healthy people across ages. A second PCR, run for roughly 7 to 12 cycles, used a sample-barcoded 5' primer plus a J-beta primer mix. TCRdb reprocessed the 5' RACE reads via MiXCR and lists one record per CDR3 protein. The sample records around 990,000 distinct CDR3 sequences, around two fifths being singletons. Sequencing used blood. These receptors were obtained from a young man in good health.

The CDR3 DNA is TGTGCCAGCAGTGAAGGAGCAGCTTCCTACGAGCAGTACTTC. The encoded protein is CASSEGAASYEQYF. V usage is TRBV2 and J usage is TRBJ2-7; D gene unclear. Germline V gene sequence: CDR1 SNHLY, CDR2 FYNNEI. The CDR3 extends over 14 amino acids. Trimming took 1 base from V and 1 from J, leaving 8 bases between them.

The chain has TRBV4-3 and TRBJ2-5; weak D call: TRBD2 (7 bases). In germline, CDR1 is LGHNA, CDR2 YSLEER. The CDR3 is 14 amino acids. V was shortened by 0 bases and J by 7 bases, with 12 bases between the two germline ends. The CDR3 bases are TGCGCCAGCAGCCAAGAACAGGGAGGGCGGACCCAGTACTTC. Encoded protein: CASSQEQGGRTQYF.

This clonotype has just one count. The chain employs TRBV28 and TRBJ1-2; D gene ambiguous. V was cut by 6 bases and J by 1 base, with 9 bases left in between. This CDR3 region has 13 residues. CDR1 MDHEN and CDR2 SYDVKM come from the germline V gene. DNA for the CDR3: TGTGCCAGCAGACCACAGCTTAACTATGGCTACACCTTC. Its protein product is CASRPQLNYGYTF.

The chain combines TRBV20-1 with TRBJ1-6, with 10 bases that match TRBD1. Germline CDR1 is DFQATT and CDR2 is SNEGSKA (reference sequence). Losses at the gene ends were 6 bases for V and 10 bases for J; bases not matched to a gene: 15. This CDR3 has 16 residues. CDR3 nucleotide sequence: TGCAGTGCCTCGCCCGTTGCCGGGACAGGGGTCTCACCCCTCCACTTT. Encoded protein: CSASPVAGTGVSPLHF.

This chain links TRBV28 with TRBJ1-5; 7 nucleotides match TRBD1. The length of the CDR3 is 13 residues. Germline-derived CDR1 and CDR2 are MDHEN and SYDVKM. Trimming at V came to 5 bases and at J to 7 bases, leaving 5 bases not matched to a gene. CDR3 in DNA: TGTGCCAGCAGTACGACAGGGTCGCAGCCCCAGCATTTT. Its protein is CASSTTGSQPQHF. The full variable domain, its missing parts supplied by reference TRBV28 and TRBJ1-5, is DVKVTQSSRYLVKRTGEKVFLECVQDMDHENMFWYRQDPGLGLRLIYFSYDVKMKEKGDIPEGYSVSREKKERFSLILESASTNQTSMYLCASSTTGSQPQHFGDGTRLSIL.

The CDR3 region is CASSQIPGGDEQFF. The CDR3 coding sequence is TGTGCCAGCAGCCAAATACCGGGGGGCGATGAGCAGTTCTTC. The chain combines TRBV4-2 with TRBJ2-1, with D possibly being TRBD2 (7 bases). CDR1 is LGHNA and CDR2 is YNFKEQ in the germline V gene. Trimming took off 2 bases at V and 8 bases at J, with 13 bases between the two ends. There are 14 residues in the CDR3.

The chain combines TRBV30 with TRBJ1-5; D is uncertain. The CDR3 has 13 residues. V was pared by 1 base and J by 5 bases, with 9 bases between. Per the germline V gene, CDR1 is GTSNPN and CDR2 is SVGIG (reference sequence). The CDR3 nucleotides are TGTGCCTGGAGTGCGCAGCGGGATCAGCCCCAGCATTTT. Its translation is CAWSAQRDQPQHF.

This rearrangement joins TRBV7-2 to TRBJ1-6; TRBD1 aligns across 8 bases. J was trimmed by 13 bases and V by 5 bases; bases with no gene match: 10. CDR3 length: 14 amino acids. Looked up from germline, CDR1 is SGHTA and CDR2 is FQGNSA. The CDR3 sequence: CASSGRQGLEPLHF. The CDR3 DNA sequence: TGTGCCAGCAGCGGTAGACAGGGGTTGGAGCCCCTCCACTTT.

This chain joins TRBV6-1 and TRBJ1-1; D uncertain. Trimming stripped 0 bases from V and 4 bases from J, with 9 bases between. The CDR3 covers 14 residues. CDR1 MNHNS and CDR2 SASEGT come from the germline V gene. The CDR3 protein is CASSEAEGLTEAFF. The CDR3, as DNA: TGTGCCAGCAGTGAAGCAGAGGGCCTCACTGAAGCTTTCTTT.

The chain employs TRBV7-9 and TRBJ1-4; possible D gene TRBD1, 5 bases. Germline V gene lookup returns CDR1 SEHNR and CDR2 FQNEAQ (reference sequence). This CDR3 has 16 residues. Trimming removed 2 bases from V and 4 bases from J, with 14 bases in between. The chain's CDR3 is CASSLRTGTFNEKLFF. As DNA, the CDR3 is TGTGCCAGCAGCTTAAGGACCGGGACGTTTAATGAAAAACTGTTTTTT.

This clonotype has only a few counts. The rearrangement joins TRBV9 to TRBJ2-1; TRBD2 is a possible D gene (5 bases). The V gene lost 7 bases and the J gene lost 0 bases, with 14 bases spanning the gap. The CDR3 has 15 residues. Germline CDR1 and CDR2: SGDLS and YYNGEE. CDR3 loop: CASGWTGSSYNEQFF. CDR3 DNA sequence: TGTGCCAGCGGCTGGACGGGGAGCTCCTACAATGAGCAGTTCTTC.

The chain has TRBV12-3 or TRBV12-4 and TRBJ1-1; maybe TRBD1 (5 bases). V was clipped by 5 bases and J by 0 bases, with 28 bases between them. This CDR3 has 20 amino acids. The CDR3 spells CASSPQAGTTHVIMNTEAFF. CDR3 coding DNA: TGTGCCAGCAGTCCCCAGGCCGGGACGACCCATGTCATTATGAACACTGAAGCTTTCTTT.

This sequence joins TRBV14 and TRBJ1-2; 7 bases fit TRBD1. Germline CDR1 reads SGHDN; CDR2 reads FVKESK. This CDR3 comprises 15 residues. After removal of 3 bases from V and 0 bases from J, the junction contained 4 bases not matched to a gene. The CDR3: CASSQTGRANYGYTF. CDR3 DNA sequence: TGTGCCAGCAGCCAGACAGGGAGAGCTAACTATGGCTACACCTTC.

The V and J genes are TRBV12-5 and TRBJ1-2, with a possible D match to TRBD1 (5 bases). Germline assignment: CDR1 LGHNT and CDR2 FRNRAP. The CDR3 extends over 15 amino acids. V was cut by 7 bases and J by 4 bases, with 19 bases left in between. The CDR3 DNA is TGTGCTAGTGCCCCCGACAGCCTGCCGATCTATGGCTACACCTTC. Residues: CASAPDSLPIYGYTF.

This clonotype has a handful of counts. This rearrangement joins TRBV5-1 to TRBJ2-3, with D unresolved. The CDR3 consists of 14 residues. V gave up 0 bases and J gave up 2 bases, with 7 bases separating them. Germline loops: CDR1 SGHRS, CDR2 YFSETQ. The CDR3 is CASSLELYTDTQYF. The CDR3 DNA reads TGCGCCAGCAGCTTGGAGTTGTACACAGATACGCAGTATTTT.

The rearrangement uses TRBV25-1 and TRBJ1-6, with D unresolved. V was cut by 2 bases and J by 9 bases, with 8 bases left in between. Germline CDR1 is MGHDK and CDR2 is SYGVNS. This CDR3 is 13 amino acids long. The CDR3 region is CASSEAGSSPLHF. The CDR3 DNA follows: TGTGCCAGCAGTGAAGCGGGCAGTTCACCCCTCCACTTT.

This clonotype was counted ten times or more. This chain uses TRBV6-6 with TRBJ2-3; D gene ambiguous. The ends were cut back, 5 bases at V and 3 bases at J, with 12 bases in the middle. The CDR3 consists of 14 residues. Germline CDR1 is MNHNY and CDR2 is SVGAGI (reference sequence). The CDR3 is CASSGTGWTDTQYF. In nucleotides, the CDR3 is TGTGCCAGCAGTGGAACCGGATGGACAGATACGCAGTATTTT.

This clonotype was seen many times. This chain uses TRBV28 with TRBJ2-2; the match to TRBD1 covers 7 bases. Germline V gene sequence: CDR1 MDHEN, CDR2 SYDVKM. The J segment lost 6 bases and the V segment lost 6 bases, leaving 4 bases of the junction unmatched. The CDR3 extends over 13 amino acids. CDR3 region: CASSPTGAGELFF. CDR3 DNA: TGTGCCAGCAGCCCAACAGGGGCCGGGGAGCTGTTTTTT.

CDR3 sequence reads: CATSRDLTDTEAFF. CDR3 nucleotide sequence: TGTGCCACCAGCAGAGATCTCACGGACACTGAAGCTTTCTTT. V and J are TRBV15 and TRBJ1-1; no firm D call. The CDR3 is 14 residues long. Trimming stripped 0 bases from V and 3 bases from J, with 8 bases between. Germline V gene data show CDR1 as LNHNV and CDR2 as YYDKDF (reference sequence).

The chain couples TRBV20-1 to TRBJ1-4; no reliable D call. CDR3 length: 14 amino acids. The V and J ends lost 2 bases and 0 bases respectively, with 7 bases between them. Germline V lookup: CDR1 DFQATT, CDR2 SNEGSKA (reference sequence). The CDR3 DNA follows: TGCAGTGCTAGACCTGATGCAACTAATGAAAAACTGTTTTTT. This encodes CSARPDATNEKLFF.

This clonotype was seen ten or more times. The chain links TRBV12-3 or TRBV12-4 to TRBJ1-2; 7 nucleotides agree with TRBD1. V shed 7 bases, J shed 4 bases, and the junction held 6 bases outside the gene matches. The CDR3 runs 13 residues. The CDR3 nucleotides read TGTGCCAGCACAATCACAGGGGCCTATGGCTACACCTTC. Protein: CASTITGAYGYTF.

CDR3 coding DNA: TGCGCCAGCAGCTCTCGTGGCGGGGGGTCTAGCACAGATACGCAGTATTTT. Its protein product is CASSSRGGGSSTDTQYF. The chain couples TRBV4-1 to TRBJ2-3; 8 bases agree with TRBD2. The CDR3 contains 17 residues. The trim removed 5 bases at V and 0 bases at J, leaving 10 bases unmatched. Per the germline V gene, CDR1 is MGHRA and CDR2 is YSYEKL.